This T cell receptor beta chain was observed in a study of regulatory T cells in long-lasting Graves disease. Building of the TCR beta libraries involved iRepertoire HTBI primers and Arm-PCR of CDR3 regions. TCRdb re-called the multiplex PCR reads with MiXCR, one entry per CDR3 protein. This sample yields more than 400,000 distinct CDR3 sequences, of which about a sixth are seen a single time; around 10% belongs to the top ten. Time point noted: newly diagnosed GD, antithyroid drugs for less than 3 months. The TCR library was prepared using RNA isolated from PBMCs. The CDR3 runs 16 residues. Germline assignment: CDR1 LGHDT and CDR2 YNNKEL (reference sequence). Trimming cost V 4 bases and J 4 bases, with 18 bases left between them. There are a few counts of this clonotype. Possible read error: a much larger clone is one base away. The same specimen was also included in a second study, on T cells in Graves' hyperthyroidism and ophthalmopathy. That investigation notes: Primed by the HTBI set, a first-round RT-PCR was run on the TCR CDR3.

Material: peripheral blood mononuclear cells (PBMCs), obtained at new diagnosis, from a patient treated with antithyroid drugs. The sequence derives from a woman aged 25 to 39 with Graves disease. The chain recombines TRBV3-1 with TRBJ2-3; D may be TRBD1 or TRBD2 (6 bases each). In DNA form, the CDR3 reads TGTGCCAGCAGCCCCACTCGGGGGCGGGACGCAGATACGCAGTATTTT. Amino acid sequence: CASSPTRGRDADTQYF.